The clone carrying this T cell receptor beta chain showed up just a few times. Its antigen is unidentified. This specimen belongs to a study of CD8+ T cells in alopecia areata. Study-level points and caveats: It was lesional scalp, especially alopecia totalis/universalis, that showed higher clonality than normal scalp. TCRs were shared less clearly across patients than in mice, possibly for HLA-related reasons.

It was cDNA, reverse transcribed from extracted RNA, that served as the sequencing template. Sequenced by immunoSEQ multiplex PCR; TCRdb stores in-frame clones only, minus some. The table lists about 200,000 clones, roughly 70% of them singletons. The CDR3 runs 13 residues. The germline V gene encodes CDR1 SGHVS and CDR2 FQNEAQ. Trimming removed 4 bases from V and 12 bases from J; junction bases left unmatched: 12. Treatment: oral pan-JAK inhibitor, 5-10 mg twice daily. Collected material from alopecia areata patients comprised lesional scalp punch biopsies and peripheral blood. The receptor comes from a human donor with alopecia areata. The sequenced sample was CD4+ T cells sorted from blood, obtained around week 49, from a patient treated with tofacitinib. This chain uses TRBV7-8 with TRBJ2-7, with 7 bases that match TRBD1. In DNA form, the CDR3 reads TGTGCCAGCAGCTCGACCTCTACAGGGGTCCCGTACTTC. This sequence encodes CASSSTSTGVPYF.